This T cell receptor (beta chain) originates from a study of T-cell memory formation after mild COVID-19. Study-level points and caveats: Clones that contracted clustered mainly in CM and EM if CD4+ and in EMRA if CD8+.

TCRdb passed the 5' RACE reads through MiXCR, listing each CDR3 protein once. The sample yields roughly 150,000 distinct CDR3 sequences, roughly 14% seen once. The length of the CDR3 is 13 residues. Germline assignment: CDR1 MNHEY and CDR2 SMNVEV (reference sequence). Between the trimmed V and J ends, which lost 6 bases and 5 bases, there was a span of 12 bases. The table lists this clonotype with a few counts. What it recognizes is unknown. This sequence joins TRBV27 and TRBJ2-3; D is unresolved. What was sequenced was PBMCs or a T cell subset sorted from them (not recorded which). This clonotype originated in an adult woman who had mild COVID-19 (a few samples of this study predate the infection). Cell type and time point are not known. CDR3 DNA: TGTGCCAGCAGATTTATGCTGGGAGATACGCAGTATTTT. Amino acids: CASRFMLGDTQYF.